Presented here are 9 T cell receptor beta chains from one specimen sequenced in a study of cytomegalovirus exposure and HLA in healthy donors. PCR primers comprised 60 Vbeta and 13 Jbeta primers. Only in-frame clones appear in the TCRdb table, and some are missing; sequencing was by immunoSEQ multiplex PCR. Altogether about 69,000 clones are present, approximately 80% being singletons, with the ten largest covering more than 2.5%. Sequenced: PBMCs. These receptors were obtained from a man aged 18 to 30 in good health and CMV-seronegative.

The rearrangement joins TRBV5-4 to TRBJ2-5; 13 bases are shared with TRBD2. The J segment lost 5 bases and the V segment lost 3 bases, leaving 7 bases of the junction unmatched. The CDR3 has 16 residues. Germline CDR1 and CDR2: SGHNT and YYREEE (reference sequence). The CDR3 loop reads CASSSGGLAGLETQYF. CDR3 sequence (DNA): TGTGCCAGCAGCTCTGGGGGACTAGCGGGGTTGGAGACCCAGTACTTC. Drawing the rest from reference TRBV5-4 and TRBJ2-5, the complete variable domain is ETGVTQSPTHLIKTRGQQVTLRCSSQSGHNTVSWYQQALGQGPQFIFQYYREEENGRGNFPPRFSGLQFPNYSSELNVNALELDDSALYLCASSSGGLAGLETQYFGPGTRLLVL.

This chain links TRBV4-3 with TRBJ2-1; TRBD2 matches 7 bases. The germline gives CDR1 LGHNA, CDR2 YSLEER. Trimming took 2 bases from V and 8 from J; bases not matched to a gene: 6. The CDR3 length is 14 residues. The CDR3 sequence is CASSQQRGRDEQFF. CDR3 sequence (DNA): TGCGCCAGCAGCCAACAACGGGGGAGGGATGAGCAGTTCTTC.

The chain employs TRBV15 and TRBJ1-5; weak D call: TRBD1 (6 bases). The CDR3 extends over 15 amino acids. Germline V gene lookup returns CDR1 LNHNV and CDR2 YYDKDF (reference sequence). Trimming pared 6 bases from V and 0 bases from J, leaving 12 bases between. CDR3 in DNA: TGTGCCACCAGTAGCGACAGGAATAGCAATCAGCCCCAGCATTTT. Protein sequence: CATSSDRNSNQPQHF.

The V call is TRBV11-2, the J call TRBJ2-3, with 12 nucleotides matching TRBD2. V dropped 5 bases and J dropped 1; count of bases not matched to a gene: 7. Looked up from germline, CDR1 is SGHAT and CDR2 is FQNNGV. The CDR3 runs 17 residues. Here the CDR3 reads CASSPWTSGNGTDTQYF. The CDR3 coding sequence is TGTGCCAGCAGCCCCTGGACTAGCGGGAACGGCACAGATACGCAGTATTTT.

The chain's CDR3 is CASSDPTGASPLHF. Here the CDR3 DNA reads TGTGCCAGCAGTGACCCGACAGGGGCTTCACCCCTCCACTTT. The chain has TRBV2 and TRBJ1-6; 8 bases match TRBD1. CDR1 and CDR2 from the germline V gene are SNHLY and FYNNEI. The CDR3 sequence is 14 residues long. V shed 3 bases, J shed 9 bases, and the junction held 4 bases outside the gene matches.

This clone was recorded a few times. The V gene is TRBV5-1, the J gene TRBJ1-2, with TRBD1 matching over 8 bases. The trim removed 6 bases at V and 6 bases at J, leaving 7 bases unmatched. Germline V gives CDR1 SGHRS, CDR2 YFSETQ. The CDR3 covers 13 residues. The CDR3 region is CASNQGAGDGYTF. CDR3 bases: TGCGCCAGCAATCAGGGGGCGGGAGATGGCTACACCTTC.

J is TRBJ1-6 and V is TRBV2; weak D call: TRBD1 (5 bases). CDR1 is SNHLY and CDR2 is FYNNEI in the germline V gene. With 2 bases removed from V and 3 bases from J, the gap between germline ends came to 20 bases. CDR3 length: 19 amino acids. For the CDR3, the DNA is TGTGCCAGCAGTGAAAATGGACACTTTCTCGCGGACTATAATTCACCCCTCCACTTT. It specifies CASSENGHFLADYNSPLHF.

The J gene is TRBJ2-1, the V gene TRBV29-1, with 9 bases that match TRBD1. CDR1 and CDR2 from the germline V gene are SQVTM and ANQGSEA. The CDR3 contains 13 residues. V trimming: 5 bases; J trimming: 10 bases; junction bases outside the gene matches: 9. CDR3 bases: TGCAGCGTTCGCGGACAGGGGCACAGGGAGCAGTTCTTC. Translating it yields CSVRGQGHREQFF.

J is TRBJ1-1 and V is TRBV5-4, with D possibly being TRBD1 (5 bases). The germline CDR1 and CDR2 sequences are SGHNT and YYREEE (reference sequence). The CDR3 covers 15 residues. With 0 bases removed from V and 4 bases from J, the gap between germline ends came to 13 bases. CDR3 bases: TGTGCCAGCAGCTTGGGGAGGTTGGGGGGCACTGAAGCTTTCTTT. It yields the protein CASSLGRLGGTEAFF.